This T cell receptor (beta chain) emerged from a study of blood T cell repertoires in COVID-19. Sequenced by immunoSEQ multiplex PCR; TCRdb stores in-frame clones only, minus some. The sample lists about 20,000 clones, roughly 90% occurring once. Per germline, CDR1 SGHRS and CDR2 YFSETQ. The germline V and J ends were trimmed by 0 bases and 2 bases, with 6 bases remaining between them. The CDR3 is made up of 14 amino acids. This clonotype originated in a woman aged 55-70 years with active COVID-19. Sequences were obtained from peripheral blood. The genes are TRBV5-1 and TRBJ2-1; possible D gene TRBD1, 6 bases. The chain's CDR3 is CASSLDRAYNEQFF. The CDR3 region has the DNA TGCGCCAGCAGCTTGGACAGGGCCTACAATGAGCAGTTCTTC.